The clone carrying this T cell receptor (beta chain) has a handful of counts. A much more abundant neighbour one base away suggests this may be a read error. This likely comes from a read error, as the CDR3 has no conserved phenylalanine or tryptophan at its end. This sample was taken from a study of Graves' ophthalmopathy and Graves' hyperthyroidism. Losses at the gene ends were 5 bases for V and 8 bases for J; bases not matched to a gene: 4. CDR1 and CDR2 from the germline V gene are LNHNV and YYDKDF (reference sequence). The CDR3 is 12 residues long. Amplification of the TCR beta CDR3 regions used RNA transcripts (as template). After a first-round RT-PCR with HTBI primers, a second-round multiplex PCR was run. TCRdb called the multiplex PCR reads again in MiXCR, with one record for every CDR3 protein. Of about 590,000 distinct CDR3 sequences in the sample, about 40% were seen once.

The source is an adult man with Graves' hyperthyroidism. Source material: peripheral blood or thyroid tissue (not recorded which). The chain joins TRBV15 to TRBJ1-1; TRBD1 agrees at 8 bases. The CDR3 loop is CATSYAGGEAFL. The CDR3 nucleotides read TGTGCCACCAGCTACGCAGGGGGCGAAGCTTTCCTT.